One and the same sample provided the 27 T cell receptor beta chains below, sequenced in a study of blood T cell repertoires in COVID-19. Libraries were prepared by immunoSEQ multiplex PCR; TCRdb keeps only in-frame clonotypes and omits some of them. The table has around 250,000 clones, approximately 89% seen once; the top ten hold roughly 3%. Specimen: PBMCs or T cells enriched from blood (not recorded which). The source of these receptors is a middle-aged woman who had been exposed to COVID-19.

The chain has TRBV27 and TRBJ2-1; D possibly corresponds to TRBD1 (6 bases). The germline CDR1 and CDR2 sequences are MNHEY and SMNVEV (reference sequence). V lost 4 bases, J lost 3 bases, and 16 bases lay in between. This CDR3 is 16 amino acids long. The chain's CDR3 is CASSYNPGAIYNEQFF. CDR3 coding DNA: TGTGCCAGCAGTTACAACCCAGGGGCGATCTACAATGAGCAGTTCTTC.

The chain couples TRBV29-1 to TRBJ1-5, with 7 bases lining up with TRBD1. The CDR3 covers 15 residues. Germline V CDR1 and CDR2: SQVTM, ANQGSEA. V was pared by 5 bases and J by 3 bases, with 10 bases of the junction left unmatched. This CDR3 is CSVQTTGSANQPQHF. DNA for the CDR3: TGCAGCGTTCAAACGACAGGGTCCGCCAATCAGCCCCAGCATTTT.

The V and J genes are TRBV2 and TRBJ2-5; D unclear. With 7 bases removed from V and 2 bases from J, the gap between germline ends came to 14 bases. Germline CDR1 and CDR2: SNHLY and FYNNEI. This CDR3 region has 14 residues. CDR3 bases: TGTGCCAGCACCTTCCTGAACAGACAAGAGACCCAGTACTTC. Translation gives CASTFLNRQETQYF.

The chain links TRBV4-2 to TRBJ1-5; D may be TRBD1 (6 bases). V lost 2 bases and J 3 bases, leaving 11 bases between the germline ends. Germline V gene sequence: CDR1 LGHNA, CDR2 YNFKEQ. The CDR3 has 15 residues. The CDR3 DNA is TGTGCCAGCAGCCAATTCACAGGGCCCAATCAGCCCCAGCATTTT. This sequence encodes CASSQFTGPNQPQHF.

The CDR3 sequence is CASSQGHSGATDTQYF. The CDR3 DNA reads as TGTGCCAGCAGCCAAGGGCATAGCGGGGCGACAGATACGCAGTATTTT. The chain couples TRBV3-1 (or the pseudogene TRBV3-2) to TRBJ2-3, with 8 nucleotides matching TRBD2. From germline, CDR1 is LGHDT and CDR2 YNNKEL (reference sequence). J was trimmed by 3 bases and V by 1 base; bases with no gene match: 6. The CDR3 has 16 amino acids.

This chain connects TRBV6-2 or TRBV6-3 to TRBJ2-5; 9 nucleotides agree with TRBD1. The CDR3 is made up of 15 amino acids. The germline V gene encodes CDR1 MNHEY and CDR2 SVGEGT. The junction had 10 bases not matched to a gene; V was cut back by 6 bases and J by 5 bases. The chain's CDR3 is CASSPEDRGYETQYF. The DNA for the CDR3 is TGTGCCAGCAGCCCCGAGGACAGGGGTTACGAGACCCAGTACTTC.

The J gene is TRBJ1-5, the V gene TRBV28, with D possibly TRBD1 on 6 matching bases. V lost 10 bases and J 6 bases, leaving 19 bases between the germline ends. Germline lookup yields CDR1 MDHEN and CDR2 SYDVKM. CDR3 length equals 14 residues. The CDR3 sequence: CATQQGERSQPQHF. CDR3 sequence (DNA): TGTGCCACCCAACAGGGTGAGAGGAGTCAGCCCCAGCATTTT.

This rearrangement joins TRBV6-2 or TRBV6-3 to TRBJ1-5; D is perhaps TRBD1 (6 bases). The CDR3 is made up of 15 amino acids. Trimming stripped 5 bases from V and 0 bases from J, with 11 bases between. Per the germline V gene, CDR1 is MNHEY and CDR2 is SVGEGT. The CDR3 here is CASSTHRDSNQPQHF. DNA of the CDR3: TGTGCCAGCAGTACACACAGGGATAGCAATCAGCCCCAGCATTTT.

V is TRBV18 and J is TRBJ1-5, with 12 bases matching TRBD1. The CDR3 runs 18 residues. Germline V gives CDR1 KGHSH, CDR2 LQKENI. V lost 3 bases, J lost 4 bases, and 10 bases stayed unmatched. The CDR3 nucleotides read TGTGCCAGCTCACCGAATAGCCGGGACAGGGGGCGAAATCAGCCCCAGCATTTT. Protein: CASSPNSRDRGRNQPQHF.

The chain combines TRBV7-9 with TRBJ2-1; D is unclear. The CDR3 extends over 14 amino acids. Germline V gene sequence: CDR1 SEHNR, CDR2 FQNEAQ (reference sequence). Trimming took off 5 bases at V and 8 bases at J, with 16 bases between the two ends. The CDR3 protein is CASSPQGGFHEQFF. In DNA, the CDR3 is TGTGCCAGCAGCCCCCAAGGCGGTTTTCATGAGCAGTTCTTC.

The J gene is TRBJ2-1, the V gene TRBV12-1; TRBD2, the table's D call, lacks a check against the DNA. TRBV12-1 is termed a pseudogene. The CDR3 has 22 amino acids. The CDR3 reads CASSFAGGGLQSNASSYNEQFF. DNA for the CDR3: TGTGCCAGCAGCTTTGCGGGGGGGGGACTCCAAAGTAACGCCAGCTCCTACAATGAGCAGTTCTTC.

V is TRBV6-5 and J is TRBJ2-6; TRBD1 might be the D (6 bases). V was clipped by 8 bases and J by 2 bases, with 13 bases between them. This CDR3 contains 15 residues. The germline V gene has CDR1 MNHEY and CDR2 SVGAGI. Here the CDR3 DNA reads TGTGCCAGCGAGGACAAGGGGGCTGGGGCCAACGTCCTGACTTTC. It yields the protein CASEDKGAGANVLTF.

The J gene is TRBJ2-7, the V gene TRBV3-1 (or the pseudogene TRBV3-2); 10 bases fit TRBD1. Germline V gene sequence: CDR1 LGHDT, CDR2 YNNKEL (reference sequence). With V trimmed by 3 bases and J by 1 base, 12 bases remained unmatched. There are 18 residues in the CDR3. The CDR3 sequence is CASSHPFPGQGISYEQYV. DNA of the CDR3: TGTGCCAGCAGCCACCCTTTCCCGGGACAGGGGATTTCCTACGAGCAGTACGTC.

To note about this clone: The same CDR3 arises from other DNA sequences in this sample as well. The chain links TRBV12-3 or TRBV12-4 to TRBJ1-1; 9 bases are shared with TRBD1. This CDR3 region has 13 residues. J lost 4 bases, V lost 6 bases, and 3 bases had no gene match. The CDR3 spells CASRLTGGTEAFF. The CDR3 DNA sequence: TGTGCCAGCAGGCTGACAGGGGGCACTGAAGCTTTCTTT.

The chain has TRBV12-3 or TRBV12-4 and TRBJ1-6; D is uncertain. The CDR3 extends over 13 amino acids. V was clipped by 6 bases and J by 8 bases, with 11 bases between them. As DNA, the CDR3 is TGTGCCAGCAGAGACACCGGTTATTCACCCCTCCACTTT. Its translation: CASRDTGYSPLHF.

This clone was seen a few times. The rearrangement joins TRBV4-1 to TRBJ1-6; 9 bases map to TRBD1. Germline V gives CDR1 MGHRA, CDR2 YSYEKL. Germline trimming cut 8 bases from V and 7 bases from J; bases unmatched to any gene: 9. The CDR3 length is 15 residues. The CDR3 is CASGDREYGNSPLHF. The CDR3, as DNA: TGCGCCAGCGGGGACAGGGAGTATGGCAATTCACCCCTCCACTTT.

The table lists this clone with many counts. V is TRBV27 and J is TRBJ2-1; D remains ambiguous. Trimming pared 3 bases from V and 12 bases from J, leaving 15 bases between. CDR1 MNHEY and CDR2 SMNVEV come from the germline V gene (reference sequence). CDR3 length: 13 residues. The CDR3 DNA sequence: TGTGCCAGCAGTTTGGGCTTTAGTTGGTTGCAGTTCTTC. As protein: CASSLGFSWLQFF.

V and J are TRBV9 and TRBJ1-4; 7 bases are a match to TRBD1. CDR3 length: 12 residues. Trimming at V came to 3 bases and at J to 10 bases, leaving 3 bases not matched to a gene. Per germline, CDR1 SGDLS and CDR2 YYNGEE. CDR3 bases: TGTGCCAGCAGCGCAGGGGGAGGAAAACTGTTTTTT. Protein: CASSAGGGKLFF.

The chain has TRBV5-4 and TRBJ1-1; D possibly corresponds to TRBD1 (5 bases). The CDR3 has 13 residues. The V gene lost 3 bases and the J gene lost 4 bases, with 10 bases spanning the gap. Germline-derived CDR1 and CDR2 are SGHNT and YYREEE (reference sequence). The CDR3 reads CASSWGRATEAFF. CDR3 sequence (DNA): TGTGCCAGCAGCTGGGGCAGGGCCACTGAAGCTTTCTTT.

The chain uses TRBV28 and TRBJ1-1, with D unresolved. This CDR3 comprises 13 residues. Per the germline V gene, CDR1 is MDHEN and CDR2 is SYDVKM. V lost 10 bases and J 0 bases, leaving 12 bases between the germline ends. The CDR3 sequence is CATETGMNTEAFF. CDR3 nucleotides: TGTGCCACCGAAACCGGGATGAACACTGAAGCTTTCTTT. Drawing the rest from reference TRBV28 and TRBJ1-1, the complete variable domain is DVKVTQSSRYLVKRTGEKVFLECVQDMDHENMFWYRQDPGLGLRLIYFSYDVKMKEKGDIPEGYSVSREKKERFSLILESASTNQTSMYLCATETGMNTEAFFGQGTRLTVV.

This rearrangement joins TRBV21-1 to TRBJ2-1; the table's D call, TRBD2, has no DNA check behind it. TRBV21-1 is classified as a pseudogene. This CDR3 spans 16 amino acids. Here the CDR3 reads CASSKVLSGSYNEQFF. The CDR3 nucleotides read TGTGCCAGCAGCAAAGTACTGAGCGGATCCTACAATGAGCAGTTCTTC.

This chain links TRBV10-3 with TRBJ1-2; 8 bases align to TRBD1. Germline lookup yields CDR1 ENHRY and CDR2 SYGVKD. The trim removed 5 bases at V and 8 bases at J, leaving 13 bases unmatched. The length of the CDR3 is 15 residues. In DNA form, the CDR3 reads TGTGCCATCAGTAATCCGACAGGGGTTTCTGACGGCTACACCTTC. Protein: CAISNPTGVSDGYTF.

The genes are TRBV7-9 and TRBJ2-2; D is unresolved. This CDR3 is built from 14 residues. Germline V lookup: CDR1 SEHNR, CDR2 FQNEAQ (reference sequence). Trimming left V 1 base short and J 4 bases short, with 7 bases between. Here the CDR3 reads CASSLGAFTGELFF. The CDR3 DNA is TGTGCCAGCAGCTTAGGTGCGTTCACCGGGGAGCTGTTTTTT.

This clone turned up a few times. The chain has TRBV28 and TRBJ1-4; 7 bases match TRBD1. In germline, CDR1 is MDHEN, CDR2 SYDVKM. V was clipped by 1 base and J by 8 bases; unmatched bases: 7. The CDR3 spans 15 residues. The CDR3 is CASSLSGGSREKLFF. DNA of the CDR3: TGTGCCAGCAGTTTATCAGGGGGGTCTCGGGAAAAACTGTTTTTT.

This clone has a single count. CDR3 sequence: CASERSRDTQYF. The CDR3 bases are TGTGCCAGCGAAAGAAGTAGAGATACGCAGTATTTT. This rearrangement joins TRBV12-3 or TRBV12-4 to TRBJ2-3; no definite D call. Trimming stripped 8 bases from V and 5 bases from J, with 11 bases between. The CDR3 consists of 12 residues.

This clone was seen a few times. The V and J genes are TRBV1 and TRBJ2-7; TRBD2 is taken as the D call from the table, unchecked against the DNA. TRBV1 is a known pseudogene. The CDR3 sequence is 16 residues long. The CDR3 DNA sequence: TGCACCAGCAGCCTAGCGGAGCGCTTTAGCTCCTACGAGCAGTACGTC. Protein sequence: CTSSLAERFSSYEQYV.

There are a few counts of this clone. The chain links TRBV5-8 to TRBJ1-2, with D maybe TRBD1 (5 bases). This CDR3 has 15 residues. In germline, CDR1 is SGHTS, CDR2 YDEGEE. V shed 4 bases and J shed 4 bases, with 17 bases lying between them. The CDR3: CASSRRGEAGYGYTF. The DNA of the CDR3 is TGTGCCAGCAGCCGACGGGGGGAGGCCGGCTATGGCTACACCTTC. Complete variable domain (other parts from reference TRBV5-8 and TRBJ1-2): EAGVTQSPTHLIKTRGQQATLRCSPISGHTSVYWYQQALGLGLQFLLWYDEGEERNRGNFPPRFSGRQFPNYSSELNVNALELEDSALYLCASSRRGEAGYGYTFGSGTRLTVV.